These 26 T cell receptor beta chains originate from one sample sequenced in a study of post-analysis software for immune sequencing data. Study observations and caveats: The five TRBV segments detected at higher frequency in patients than in controls included TRBV5-6, TRBV5-1 and TRBV20-1.

These receptors have no identified antigens. The library was made from cDNA and included unique molecular identifiers. Using its own MiXCR run on the PCR reads, TCRdb lists one record per CDR3 protein. This repertoire shows roughly 700,000 distinct CDR3 sequences, roughly 27% found once; its top ten account for 0.5% to 0.6%. Sequencing was carried out using blood. These receptors were collected from a girl aged 5-17 years with multiple sclerosis.

This clonotype showed up just a few times. The chain uses TRBV4-2 and TRBJ1-2; no reliable D call. Trimming took 1 base from V and 8 from J, leaving 14 bases between them. The germline gives CDR1 LGHNA, CDR2 YNFKEQ. The CDR3 loop spans 14 amino acids. The CDR3 region is CASSQGTIYRGYTF. As DNA, the CDR3 is TGTGCCAGCAGCCAAGGCACTATATATCGCGGCTACACCTTC.

The V gene is TRBV27, the J gene TRBJ2-5, with TRBD1 identical over 7 bases. The CDR3 extends over 14 amino acids. With V trimmed by 5 bases and J by 1 base, 4 bases remained unmatched. Per the germline V gene, CDR1 is MNHEY and CDR2 is SMNVEV (reference sequence). CDR3 in amino acids: CASSVWDSQETQYF. The CDR3 coding sequence is TGTGCCAGCAGTGTATGGGACAGCCAAGAGACCCAGTACTTC.

This clonotype occurred a few times. V and J are TRBV28 and TRBJ2-7; a possible D gene is TRBD1 (6 bases). V lost 8 bases, J lost 3 bases, and 11 bases lay in between. Germline V lookup: CDR1 MDHEN, CDR2 SYDVKM. The CDR3 has 12 residues. CDR3 in amino acids: CASGSGDYEQYF. CDR3 coding DNA: TGTGCCAGCGGGTCAGGGGACTACGAGCAGTACTTC.

The rearrangement joins TRBV7-9 to TRBJ2-4, with D possibly being TRBD1 (6 bases). The V end was cut by 3 bases, the J end by 7 bases, with 22 bases between. Germline loops: CDR1 SEHNR, CDR2 FQNEAQ (reference sequence). This CDR3 is built from 17 residues. The CDR3, as DNA: TGTGCCAGCAGCTTTATCAGGGGCGGCGGTGACAGTAACATTCAGTACTTC. Amino acids: CASSFIRGGGDSNIQYF.

This chain uses TRBV20-1 with TRBJ2-5; 9 positions agree with TRBD1. V was pared by 6 bases and J by 5 bases, with 10 bases of the junction left unmatched. There are 14 residues in the CDR3. The germline gives CDR1 DFQATT, CDR2 SNEGSKA (reference sequence). The CDR3 region is CSAGETGGIETQYF. The CDR3 DNA follows: TGCAGTGCGGGCGAGACAGGGGGTATTGAGACCCAGTACTTC.

V and J are TRBV12-3 or TRBV12-4 and TRBJ2-3, with TRBD2 matching over 12 bases. The junction had 10 bases not matched to a gene; V was cut back by 8 bases and J by 10 bases. The CDR3 runs 14 residues. Here the CDR3 reads CASGTSGGPSAQYF. The CDR3 nucleotides are TGTGCCAGCGGAACTAGCGGGGGGCCCTCGGCGCAGTATTTT.

This chain joins TRBV2 and TRBJ2-5; TRBD1 aligns across 8 bases. Per the germline V gene, CDR1 is SNHLY and CDR2 is FYNNEI. Trimming removed 6 bases from V and 1 base from J; junction bases left unmatched: 4. CDR3 length equals 14 residues. DNA for the CDR3: TGTGCCAGCAGCCGGACAGGGCCCCAAGAGACCCAGTACTTC. It encodes CASSRTGPQETQYF.

This clonotype appeared many times. V is TRBV12-3 or TRBV12-4 and J is TRBJ2-1, with D perhaps matching TRBD1 (6 bases). The CDR3 spans 13 residues. Trimming took off 4 bases at V and 5 bases at J, with 9 bases between the two ends. CDR3: CASSSQGNNEQFF. DNA for the CDR3: TGTGCCAGCAGTTCCCAGGGGAACAATGAGCAGTTCTTC.

V is TRBV29-1 and J is TRBJ2-7; D is possibly TRBD2 (5 bases). Germline V CDR1 and CDR2: SQVTM, ANQGSEA. The CDR3 length is 13 residues. Trimming removed 0 bases at V and 0 bases at J, with 6 bases between. This chain's CDR3 is CSVEDGSSYEQYF. DNA for the CDR3: TGCAGCGTTGAAGATGGGAGCTCCTACGAGCAGTACTTC.

A few counts support this clonotype. The J gene is TRBJ2-1, the V gene TRBV3-1; D might be TRBD2 (5 bases). Trimming cost V 1 base and J 10 bases, with 11 bases left between them. The germline CDR1 and CDR2 sequences are LGHDT and YNNKEL (reference sequence). The CDR3 is made up of 13 amino acids. CDR3 sequence: CASSQVRRGEQFF. As DNA, the CDR3 is TGTGCCAGCAGCCAAGTTCGACGGGGAGAGCAGTTCTTC.

The J gene is TRBJ1-1, the V gene TRBV7-9; TRBD1 might be the D (6 bases). The CDR3 is made up of 12 amino acids. Germline CDR1 and CDR2: SEHNR and FQNEAQ (reference sequence). The ends were cut back, 6 bases at V and 6 bases at J, with 11 bases in the middle. The CDR3 region has the DNA TGTGCCAGCAGGCCGCAGGGGCCTGAAGCTTTCTTT. Its translation is CASRPQGPEAFF.

A note on this clonotype: A read error is possible here, since a much larger clone lies one base away. The chain has TRBV20-1 and TRBJ2-3; 8 positions agree with TRBD2. V shed 0 bases and J 4 bases; nucleotides not matched to a gene: 9. The length of the CDR3 is 16 residues. Germline CDR1 is DFQATT and CDR2 is SNEGSKA (reference sequence). The CDR3 here is CSARDGRAGDADTQYF. CDR3 DNA: TGCAGTGCTAGAGATGGACGAGCGGGAGATGCAGATACGCAGTATTTT.

This clonotype was counted many times. The V and J genes are TRBV4-3 and TRBJ2-7; the match to TRBD2 covers 10 bases. Trimming at V came to 5 bases and at J to 0 bases, leaving 10 bases not matched to a gene. This CDR3 has 17 amino acids. The germline gives CDR1 LGHNA, CDR2 YSLEER. CDR3 sequence reads: CASSIDRTSGLSYEQYF. In DNA, the CDR3 is TGCGCCAGCAGCATCGATAGGACTAGCGGCCTCTCCTACGAGCAGTACTTC.

V and J are TRBV6-5 and TRBJ2-5; D may match TRBD1 or TRBD2 (7 bases each). The germline V gene encodes CDR1 MNHEY and CDR2 SVGAGI. V was clipped by 3 bases and J by 2 bases, with 13 bases between them. This CDR3 is 15 amino acids long. The CDR3 nucleotides read TGTGCCAGCAGTTATGGGAGGGGGCGGCAAGAGACCCAGTACTTC. Protein sequence: CASSYGRGRQETQYF.

This sequence joins TRBV20-1 and TRBJ1-2, with 7 bases lining up with TRBD1. The trim removed 6 bases at V and 3 bases at J, leaving 7 bases unmatched. Germline V lookup: CDR1 DFQATT, CDR2 SNEGSKA (reference sequence). The CDR3 spans 13 residues. CDR3 DNA sequence: TGCAGTGCCTCGACAGGGTTGGACTATGGCTACACCTTC. Its translation: CSASTGLDYGYTF.

The chain combines TRBV7-9 with TRBJ2-1; D tentatively fits TRBD1 or TRBD2 (5 bases each). CDR3 length: 12 amino acids. Looked up from germline, CDR1 is SEHNR and CDR2 is FQNEAQ (reference sequence). V was clipped by 7 bases and J by 7 bases, with 11 bases between them. The CDR3 region has the DNA TGTGCCAGCAACCCCGGGGCAAATGAGCAGTTCTTC. It codes for CASNPGANEQFF.

The chain employs TRBV20-1 and TRBJ2-7; D might be TRBD1 or TRBD2, each matching 5 bases. Trimming pared 4 bases from V and 0 bases from J, leaving 22 bases between. CDR3 length: 17 amino acids. Germline-derived CDR1 and CDR2 are DFQATT and SNEGSKA (reference sequence). The CDR3 DNA reads as TGCAGTGCTACCCTACGGGACCTTGCGGGCTACTCCTACGAGCAGTACTTC. The encoded protein is CSATLRDLAGYSYEQYF.

The chain is built from TRBV5-1 and TRBJ2-1; the D is unclear. The V and J ends lost 4 bases and 6 bases respectively, with 11 bases between them. Germline values: CDR1 SGHRS, CDR2 YFSETQ. This CDR3 has 13 residues. The CDR3 DNA reads as TGCGCCAGCAGCGTCCGGGCATTCAATGAGCAGTTCTTC. This translates into CASSVRAFNEQFF.

The chain recombines TRBV6-5 with TRBJ2-7; D is unresolved. Between the trimmed V and J ends, which lost 2 bases and 2 bases, there was a span of 7 bases. The CDR3 is made up of 13 amino acids. From germline, CDR1 is MNHEY and CDR2 SVGAGI. The DNA of the CDR3 is TGTGCCAGCAGTTACGCGGAAACCTACGAGCAGTACTTC. Protein product: CASSYAETYEQYF.

This clonotype turned up a few times. The V gene is TRBV12-3 or TRBV12-4, the J gene TRBJ2-3; 9 bases agree with TRBD1. V was pared by 5 bases and J by 3 bases, with 3 bases of the junction left unmatched. The CDR3 is made up of 14 amino acids. The CDR3: CASSGGQGTDTQYF. As DNA, the CDR3 is TGTGCCAGCAGTGGAGGACAGGGGACAGATACGCAGTATTTT.

The chain is built from TRBV6-2 or TRBV6-3 and TRBJ2-7, with D tentatively TRBD2 (5 bases). Germline values: CDR1 MNHEY, CDR2 SVGEGT. Trimming took 0 bases from V and 2 from J, leaving 8 bases between them. The CDR3 extends over 14 amino acids. DNA of the CDR3: TGTGCCAGCAGTTACTCATTCGGGACCTACGAGCAGTACTTC. Translating it yields CASSYSFGTYEQYF.

This clonotype was seen a single time. The CDR3 reads CSARDATKVNTEAFF. Here the CDR3 DNA reads TGCAGTGCTAGAGATGCGACAAAAGTGAACACTGAAGCTTTCTTT. The chain recombines TRBV20-1 with TRBJ1-1; D call uncertain. CDR3 length: 15 amino acids. Trimming took off 0 bases at V and 0 bases at J, with 11 bases between the two ends. Germline assignment: CDR1 DFQATT and CDR2 SNEGSKA (reference sequence).

This clonotype was counted a few times. This chain connects TRBV20-1 to TRBJ2-5, with 11 nucleotides matching TRBD1. The V gene's germline CDR1 is DFQATT and CDR2 SNEGSKA (reference sequence). The CDR3 covers 12 residues. CDR3 loop: CSGTGGQETQYF. Here the CDR3 DNA reads TGCTCCGGGACAGGGGGCCAAGAGACCCAGTACTTC.

The sample holds a few counts of this clonotype. The rearrangement uses TRBV11-2 and TRBJ1-1; D unclear. The length of the CDR3 is 14 residues. The germline V gene has CDR1 SGHAT and CDR2 FQNNGV. V was shortened by 5 bases and J by 1 base, with 11 bases between the two germline ends. CDR3 DNA sequence: TGTGCCAGCAGCCCGGACGGGAGGAACACTGAAGCTTTCTTT. Translation gives CASSPDGRNTEAFF.

In its sample, this clonotype was seen a few times. The chain employs TRBV28 and TRBJ1-5, with D unclear. Looked up from germline, CDR1 is MDHEN and CDR2 is SYDVKM. The CDR3 totals 14 residues. Trimming left V 6 bases short and J 2 bases short, with 11 bases between. The CDR3 nucleotides are TGTGCCAGCAGCCGTAGGAGGGGCAATCAGCCCCAGCATTTT. Encoded protein: CASSRRRGNQPQHF.

This chain connects TRBV9 to TRBJ1-5; D remains unclear. Trimming stripped 2 bases from V and 5 bases from J, with 14 bases between. The germline gives CDR1 SGDLS, CDR2 YYNGEE. CDR3 size: 15 residues. The CDR3 region is CASSVGDLAYQPQHF. The CDR3 DNA follows: TGTGCCAGCAGCGTCGGGGATCTGGCTTATCAGCCCCAGCATTTT.